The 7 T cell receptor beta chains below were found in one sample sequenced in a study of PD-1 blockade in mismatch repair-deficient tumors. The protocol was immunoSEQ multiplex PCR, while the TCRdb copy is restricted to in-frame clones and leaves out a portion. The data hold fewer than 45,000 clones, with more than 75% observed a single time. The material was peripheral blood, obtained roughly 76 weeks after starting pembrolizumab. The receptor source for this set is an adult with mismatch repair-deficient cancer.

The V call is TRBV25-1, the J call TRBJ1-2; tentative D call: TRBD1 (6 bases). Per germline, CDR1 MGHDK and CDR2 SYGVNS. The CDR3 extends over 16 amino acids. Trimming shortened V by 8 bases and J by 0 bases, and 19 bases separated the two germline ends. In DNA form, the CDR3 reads TGTGCCAGCTCAGAACCGGGGGCGGCCGCTAACTATGGCTACACCTTC. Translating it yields CASSEPGAAANYGYTF.

CDR3 nucleotides: TGTGCCAGCTCACCACCTGGACAGGGAACAACGAGCACTGAAGCTTTCTTT. This translates into CASSPPGQGTTSTEAFF. V is TRBV18 and J is TRBJ1-1; TRBD1 matches at 8 bases. V gave up 0 bases and J gave up 4 bases; unmatched junction bases: 10. This CDR3 is 17 amino acids long. Germline CDR1 reads KGHSH; CDR2 reads LQKENI. Variable domain in full (rest from reference TRBV18 and TRBJ1-1): NAGVMQNPRHLVRRRGQEARLRCSPMKGHSHVYWYRQLPEEGLKFMVYLQKENIIDESGMPKERFSAEFPKEGPSILRIQQVVRGDSAAYFCASSPPGQGTTSTEAFFGQGTRLTVV.

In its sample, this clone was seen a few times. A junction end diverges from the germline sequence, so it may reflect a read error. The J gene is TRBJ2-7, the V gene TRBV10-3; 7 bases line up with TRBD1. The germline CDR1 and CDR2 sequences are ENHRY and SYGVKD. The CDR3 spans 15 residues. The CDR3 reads CAISESLTGSFEQYF. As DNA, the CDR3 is TGTGCCATCAGTGAGTCTCTGACAGGGTCCTTCGAGCAGTACTTC.

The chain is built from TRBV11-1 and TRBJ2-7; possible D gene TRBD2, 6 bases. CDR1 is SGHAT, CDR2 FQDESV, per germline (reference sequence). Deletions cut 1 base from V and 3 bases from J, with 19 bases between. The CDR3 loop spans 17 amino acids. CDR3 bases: TGTGCCAGCAGCTTAGACCCCCCTCTAGCGCCTAACTACGAGCAGTACTTC. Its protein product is CASSLDPPLAPNYEQYF. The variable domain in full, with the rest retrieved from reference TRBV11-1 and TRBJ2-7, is EAEVAQSPRYKITEKSQAVAFWCDPISGHATLYWYRQILGQGPELLVQFQDESVVDDSQLPKDRFSAERLKGVDSTLKIQPAELGDSAMYLCASSLDPPLAPNYEQYFGPGTRLTVT.

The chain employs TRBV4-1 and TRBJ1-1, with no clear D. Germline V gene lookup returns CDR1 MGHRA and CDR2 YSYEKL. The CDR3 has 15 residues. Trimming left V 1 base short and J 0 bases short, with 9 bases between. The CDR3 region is CASSQVLQMNTEAFF. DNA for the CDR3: TGCGCCAGCAGCCAAGTTCTACAAATGAACACTGAAGCTTTCTTT.

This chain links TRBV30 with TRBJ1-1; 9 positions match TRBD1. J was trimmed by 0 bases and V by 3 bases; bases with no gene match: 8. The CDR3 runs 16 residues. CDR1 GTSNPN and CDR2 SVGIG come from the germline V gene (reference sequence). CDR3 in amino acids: CAWSPGQGTLNTEAFF. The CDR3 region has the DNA TGTGCCTGGAGCCCGGGACAGGGCACCTTGAACACTGAAGCTTTCTTT.

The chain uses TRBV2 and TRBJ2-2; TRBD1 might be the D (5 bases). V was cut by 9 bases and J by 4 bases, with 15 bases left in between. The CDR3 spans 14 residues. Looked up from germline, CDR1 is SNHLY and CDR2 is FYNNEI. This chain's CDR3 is CASRGHLSTGELFF. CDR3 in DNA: TGTGCCAGTAGAGGACACTTATCCACCGGGGAGCTGTTTTTT.